The 31 T cell receptor beta chains listed next were all sequenced from one sample in a study of CD8 T cells in ankylosing spondylitis. TCRdb recomputed calls from the 5' RACE reads with MiXCR, one row per CDR3 protein. The sample holds 300,000 to 350,000 distinct CDR3 sequences, 20% to 25% seen once. The sequenced sample consisted of blood, either unsorted or a sorted T cell fraction (not recorded which). Every receptor here comes from a female donor with ankylosing spondylitis or in good health (not recorded which).

This clonotype was counted a few times. The rearrangement links TRBV20-1 to TRBJ1-1; D gene unclear. The germline gives CDR1 DFQATT, CDR2 SNEGSKA (reference sequence). The germline V and J ends were trimmed by 6 bases and 8 bases, with 13 bases remaining between them. The CDR3 sequence is 11 residues long. The CDR3 nucleotides are TGCAGTGCAAGCCGGGAGGGAGAAGCTTTCTTT. It translates to CSASREGEAFF.

This clonotype was seen more than once but under ten times. For the CDR3, the DNA is TGCAGTGGGTCTGGAGGGACATTCTCTGCGACCCAGTACTTC. It is translated as CSGSGGTFSATQYF. J is TRBJ2-5 and V is TRBV20-1; D is perhaps TRBD1 or TRBD2 (6 bases each). The CDR3 sequence is 14 residues long. CDR1 is DFQATT and CDR2 is SNEGSKA in the germline V gene (reference sequence). V was cut by 7 bases and J by 7 bases, with 22 bases left in between.

The chain is built from TRBV20-1 and TRBJ2-7; no clear D. With 4 bases removed from V and 4 bases from J, the gap between germline ends came to 8 bases. This CDR3 region has 11 residues. CDR1 and CDR2 (germline): DFQATT, SNEGSKA (reference sequence). This CDR3 is CSATSEYEQYF. CDR3 DNA sequence: TGCAGTGCTACATCCGAGTACGAGCAGTACTTC.

This clonotype was recorded only once. V and J are TRBV11-2 and TRBJ1-1; D is undetermined. Germline V gene lookup returns CDR1 SGHAT and CDR2 FQNNGV. V was cut by 1 base and J by 3 bases, with 6 bases left in between. The CDR3 consists of 13 residues. CDR3 region: CASSLGFYTEAFF. CDR3 nucleotides: TGTGCCAGCAGCTTAGGTTTTTACACTGAAGCTTTCTTT.

This clonotype was observed a handful of times. The chain recombines TRBV7-8 with TRBJ2-7; maybe TRBD1 (6 bases). Trimming pared 5 bases from V and 2 bases from J, leaving 13 bases between. Germline V gives CDR1 SGHVS, CDR2 FQNEAQ. The CDR3 contains 14 residues. Here the CDR3 reads CASSNNRVAYEQYF. The CDR3 coding sequence is TGTGCCAGCAGCAATAACAGGGTTGCCTACGAGCAGTACTTC. Based on the CDR3 plus reference TRBV7-8 and TRBJ2-7, the full variable domain is GAGVSQSPRYKVAKRGQDVALRCDPISGHVSLFWYQQALGQGPEFLTYFQNEAQLDKSGLPSDRFFAERPEGSVSTLKIQRTQQEDSAVYLCASSNNRVAYEQYFGPGTRLTVT.

This clonotype has just a few counts. The chain employs TRBV18 and TRBJ1-2; TRBD1 matches 7 bases. This CDR3 has 14 amino acids. The germline CDR1 and CDR2 sequences are KGHSH and LQKENI. V gave up 2 bases and J gave up 4 bases; unmatched junction bases: 4. The CDR3: CASSPWDSLYGYTF. The CDR3, as DNA: TGTGCCAGCTCACCATGGGACAGTCTCTATGGCTACACCTTC.

This clonotype was detected a few times. This rearrangement joins TRBV4-3 to TRBJ2-2; TRBD1 is a possible D gene (6 bases). This CDR3 has 17 residues. Trimming removed 2 bases from V and 2 bases from J, with 15 bases in between. In germline, CDR1 is LGHNA, CDR2 YSLEER. DNA for the CDR3: TGCGCCAGCAGCCAACGCGCTAGGACAGATAACACCGGGGAGCTGTTTTTT. As protein: CASSQRARTDNTGELFF.

This clonotype was observed many times. V gene TRBV20-1 combines with J gene TRBJ2-7; TRBD1 might be the D (5 bases). Per germline, CDR1 DFQATT and CDR2 SNEGSKA (reference sequence). Trimming took off 0 bases at V and 2 bases at J, with 14 bases between the two ends. The CDR3 extends over 15 amino acids. The CDR3: CSARDGPQGTYEQYF. CDR3 DNA: TGCAGTGCTAGAGATGGGCCCCAGGGCACCTACGAGCAGTACTTC.

The rearrangement links TRBV29-1 to TRBJ1-1; TRBD1 matches at 9 bases. V dropped 4 bases and J dropped 8; count of bases not matched to a gene: 11. The CDR3 is made up of 14 amino acids. The germline CDR1 and CDR2 sequences are SQVTM and ANQGSEA. In DNA, the CDR3 is TGCAGCGTTGGATCCGGGACAGGGAGAGGGGAAGCTTTCTTT. Its translation is CSVGSGTGRGEAFF.

V and J are TRBV13 and TRBJ2-7; D is possibly TRBD2 (6 bases). The CDR3 is 15 amino acids. The germline CDR1 and CDR2 sequences are PRHDT and FYEKMQ (reference sequence). Trimming removed 5 bases from V and 0 bases from J, with 14 bases in between. CDR3 DNA sequence: TGTGCCAGCAGCGCTTCGACTAGGAGCTCCTACGAGCAGTACTTC. This encodes CASSASTRSSYEQYF.

V is TRBV9 and J is TRBJ2-7; 11 positions match TRBD2. CDR1 is SGDLS and CDR2 is YYNGEE in the germline V gene. V trimming: 0 bases; J trimming: 6 bases; junction bases outside the gene matches: 5. The CDR3 runs 15 residues. The CDR3 region is CASSVDVLAGGEQYF. CDR3 nucleotide sequence: TGTGCCAGCAGCGTAGATGTCCTAGCGGGAGGCGAGCAGTACTTC.

The genes are TRBV6-6 and TRBJ2-7; 7 nucleotides align to TRBD2. After removal of 7 bases from V and 4 bases from J, the junction contained 4 bases not matched to a gene. The CDR3 has 12 residues. Germline assignment: CDR1 MNHNY and CDR2 SVGAGI (reference sequence). As DNA, the CDR3 is TGTGCCAGCACCGTTAGCGGGTACGAGCAGTACTTC. Translation gives CASTVSGYEQYF.

V usage is TRBV2 and J usage is TRBJ1-1, with TRBD1 as a possible D gene (5 bases). Looked up from germline, CDR1 is SNHLY and CDR2 is FYNNEI. V was pared by 8 bases and J by 1 base, with 5 bases between. This CDR3 has 11 residues. CDR3 protein: CASDRNTEAFF. The CDR3 nucleotides read TGTGCCAGCGACAGGAACACTGAAGCTTTCTTT.

The chain employs TRBV7-9 and TRBJ1-1; D not certain. V lost 3 bases to trimming and J lost 1 base, with 12 bases between them. This CDR3 comprises 15 residues. Germline loops: CDR1 SEHNR, CDR2 FQNEAQ (reference sequence). CDR3 DNA: TGTGCCAGCAGCTTCGTGTCAGCGCGGAACACTGAAGCTTTCTTT. Its translation is CASSFVSARNTEAFF.

This clonotype was found a few times. The V and J genes are TRBV29-1 and TRBJ1-2, with a tentative D call TRBD1 (5 bases). This CDR3 comprises 13 residues. Looked up from germline, CDR1 is SQVTM and CDR2 is ANQGSEA. Trimming cost V 7 bases and J 7 bases, with 19 bases left between them. The CDR3 spells CSAGKGSGGGYTF. CDR3 in DNA: TGCAGCGCTGGAAAGGGCTCGGGGGGTGGCTACACCTTC.

The chain combines TRBV20-1 with TRBJ2-3; 11 nucleotides agree with TRBD2. V was clipped by 6 bases and J by 3 bases; unmatched bases: 11. CDR1 and CDR2 from the germline V gene are DFQATT and SNEGSKA (reference sequence). This CDR3 spans 16 amino acids. The CDR3 reads CSAPNSGRAGTDTQYF. The CDR3 region has the DNA TGCAGTGCACCCAATAGCGGGAGGGCCGGAACAGATACGCAGTATTTT.

This clonotype was seen many times. The chain combines TRBV20-1 with TRBJ2-1; 7 nucleotides match TRBD1. Germline loops: CDR1 DFQATT, CDR2 SNEGSKA (reference sequence). The CDR3 covers 15 residues. Losses at the gene ends were 5 bases for V and 2 bases for J; bases not matched to a gene: 9. CDR3 sequence: CSAVTGKGPYNEQFF. For the CDR3, the DNA is TGCAGTGCTGTGACAGGGAAGGGCCCCTACAATGAGCAGTTCTTC.

This clonotype was recorded at least ten times. The CDR3 spells CSARAGANVLTF. In nucleotides, the CDR3 is TGCAGTGCTAGAGCTGGGGCCAACGTCCTGACTTTC. The chain has TRBV20-1 and TRBJ2-6, with D unresolved. CDR3 length: 12 amino acids. V lost 1 base, J lost 2 bases, and 0 bases lay in between. Per the germline V gene, CDR1 is DFQATT and CDR2 is SNEGSKA (reference sequence).

The chain has TRBV7-9 and TRBJ2-7; 9 bases match TRBD1. This CDR3 is 16 amino acids long. Germline CDR1 reads SEHNR; CDR2 reads FQNEAQ (reference sequence). After removal of 0 bases from V and 3 bases from J, the junction contained 6 bases not matched to a gene. CDR3 in DNA: TGTGCCAGCAGCTTAGCGCAGGGACAGGGTCTCTACGAGCAGTACTTC. This sequence encodes CASSLAQGQGLYEQYF. Using reference TRBV7-9 and TRBJ2-7 for the parts outside the CDR3, the full variable domain is DTGVSQNPRHKITKRGQNVTFRCDPISEHNRLYWYRQTLGQGPEFLTYFQNEAQLEKSRLLSDRFSAERPKGSFSTLEIQRTEQGDSAMYLCASSLAQGQGLYEQYFGPGTRLTVT.

This chain connects TRBV11-2 to TRBJ2-1; D is unclear. Trimming shortened V by 5 bases and J by 7 bases, and 9 bases separated the two germline ends. CDR3 length: 12 amino acids. The germline V gene has CDR1 SGHAT and CDR2 FQNNGV. This CDR3 reads CASSPVSNEQFF. CDR3 sequence (DNA): TGTGCCAGCAGCCCAGTTAGTAATGAGCAGTTCTTC.

The sample holds many counts of this clonotype. The CDR3 is CASRNTGNFNEQFF. The CDR3 DNA sequence: TGCGCCAGCCGAAACACAGGGAACTTCAATGAGCAGTTCTTC. The chain combines TRBV5-1 with TRBJ2-1; TRBD1 is a possible D gene (6 bases). Deletions cut 7 bases from V and 6 bases from J, with 17 bases between. The CDR3 loop spans 14 amino acids. The germline V gene encodes CDR1 SGHRS and CDR2 YFSETQ.

The chain joins TRBV7-3 to TRBJ2-1; no definite D call. V was clipped by 4 bases and J by 5 bases, with 9 bases between them. Germline CDR1 is SGHTA and CDR2 is FQGTGA. The CDR3 length is 13 residues. The CDR3 bases are TGTGCCAGCAGCTCCAGACGGAACAATGAGCAGTTCTTC. Amino acid sequence: CASSSRRNNEQFF.

The chain joins TRBV6-2 or TRBV6-3 to TRBJ2-7; D assignment may be TRBD1 or TRBD2 (6 bases each). Trimming left V 2 bases short and J 7 bases short, with 21 bases between. The germline CDR1 and CDR2 sequences are MNHEY and SVGEGT. The CDR3 sequence is 16 residues long. The CDR3 sequence: CASSYLGGTTPGEQYF. CDR3 sequence (DNA): TGTGCCAGCAGTTACCTTGGCGGGACAACCCCGGGTGAGCAGTACTTC.

This clonotype was observed at least ten times. This chain connects TRBV10-1 to TRBJ2-2; D gene unclear. Trimming pared 6 bases from V and 5 bases from J, leaving 10 bases between. The CDR3 is 13 amino acids. CDR1 is WNHNN and CDR2 is SYGVQD in the germline V gene (reference sequence). This chain's CDR3 is CASSRSQTGELFF. The CDR3 region has the DNA TGCGCCAGCAGCCGATCCCAGACCGGGGAGCTGTTTTTT.

The chain carries TRBV11-1 and TRBJ1-1, with TRBD1 matching over 9 bases. The germline CDR1 and CDR2 sequences are SGHAT and FQDESV (reference sequence). Unmatched junction bases numbered 6, after V lost 5 bases and J lost 5 bases. CDR3 size: 14 residues. CDR3 DNA sequence: TGTGCCAGCAGCGCACAGGGGGCCGGGACTGAAGCTTTCTTT. This encodes CASSAQGAGTEAFF.

This clonotype was counted only a few times. The chain links TRBV15 to TRBJ1-6; possibly TRBD1 for D (5 bases). The germline V gene encodes CDR1 LNHNV and CDR2 YYDKDF (reference sequence). With 1 base removed from V and 5 bases from J, the gap between germline ends came to 9 bases. The length of the CDR3 is 15 residues. In nucleotides, the CDR3 is TGTGCCACCAGCAGAGCGGGCAGGGATAATTCACCCCTCCACTTT. Protein product: CATSRAGRDNSPLHF.

This clonotype came up a few times. The V call is TRBV29-1, the J call TRBJ2-5, with D possibly being TRBD1 or TRBD2 (5 bases each). Trimming left V 4 bases short and J 4 bases short, with 10 bases between. CDR3 length: 12 residues. The germline gives CDR1 SQVTM, CDR2 ANQGSEA. The chain's CDR3 is CSVGGSGETQYF. The CDR3 nucleotides read TGCAGCGTTGGGGGGAGTGGAGAGACCCAGTACTTC.

In its sample, this clonotype was seen many times. The chain joins TRBV3-1 to TRBJ1-1, with a possible D match to TRBD1 (6 bases). From germline, CDR1 is LGHDT and CDR2 YNNKEL (reference sequence). This CDR3 has 14 amino acids. V was shortened by 3 bases and J by 5 bases, with 13 bases between the two germline ends. CDR3 region: CASSHSRGGTEAFF. In DNA form, the CDR3 reads TGTGCCAGCAGCCACTCCAGGGGAGGAACTGAAGCTTTCTTT.

J is TRBJ2-7 and V is TRBV20-1; D is undetermined. V was pared by 0 bases and J by 2 bases, with 8 bases between. CDR3 size: 13 residues. The germline V gene encodes CDR1 DFQATT and CDR2 SNEGSKA (reference sequence). For the CDR3, the DNA is TGCAGTGCTAGAGATCCCGGACCCTACGAGCAGTACTTC. Its translation is CSARDPGPYEQYF.

The chain joins TRBV4-2 to TRBJ2-5; D assignment may be TRBD1 or TRBD2 (5 bases each). V dropped 4 bases and J dropped 5 bases, with 17 bases sitting between them. CDR3 size: 15 residues. Germline V CDR1 and CDR2: LGHNA, YNFKEQ. Here the CDR3 DNA reads TGTGCCAGCAGCCTTTCCGGGACCCCACTGGAGACCCAGTACTTC. Residues: CASSLSGTPLETQYF.

This clonotype has only a few counts. The chain joins TRBV2 to TRBJ2-1; D unresolved. The germline V gene has CDR1 SNHLY and CDR2 FYNNEI. The CDR3 has 14 residues. Between the trimmed V and J ends, which lost 11 bases and 2 bases, there was a span of 16 bases. The CDR3 reads CASTDLETYNEQFF. CDR3 nucleotides: TGTGCCTCCACCGACCTAGAAACCTACAATGAGCAGTTCTTC.